These T cell receptor beta chains were read from a single sample in a study of CD8 T cells in Susac syndrome. TCRdb re-called the immunoSEQ multiplex PCR reads with MiXCR, one entry per CDR3 protein. Here the sample spans around 160,000 distinct CDR3 sequences, roughly 93% being singletons. The sequencing sample was made of CD4+ T cells from PBMCs. The receptors here all came from a human donor in good health. Both conserved end residues are part of each CDR3. A D gene is named only where the DNA matches it firmly. Clone sizes are given selectively: once, few, many, or a class where the clone is expanded.

>-|-|TRBV29-1|TRBJ2-1
TGCAGCGTAAGACCAAATAATGAGCAGTTCTTC
CSVRPNNEQFF
>-|once|TRBV12-3/TRBV12-4|TRBJ1-2
TGTGCCAGCAGTCAACGGAGCTATGGCTACACCTTC
CASSQRSYGYTF
>TRBD1|-|TRBV20-1|TRBJ2-5
TGCAGTGCCCCCGACAGGGGCGGAGAGACCCAGTACTTC
CSAPDRGGETQYF
>-|-|TRBV20-1|TRBJ2-5
TGCAGTGCTAGAGAATGGGGATCGGAGACCCAGTACTTC
CSAREWGSETQYF
>-|-|TRBV3-1|TRBJ2-5
TGTGCCAGCAGCCAAGCGGCCGAGACCCAGTACTTC
CASSQAAETQYF
>-|-|TRBV3-1|TRBJ1-2
TGTGCCAGCAGCCAGGGGCTCGGGTATGGCTACACCTTC
CASSQGLGYGYTF
>TRBD1|once|TRBV7-9|TRBJ1-2
TGTGCCAGCAGCTTATCCCGACAGGGGGCGAGGGATGGCTACACCTTC
CASSLSRQGARDGYTF
>TRBD1|-|TRBV5-4|TRBJ1-1
TGTGCCAGCAGCGTCCGGGACAGGGGGCATGAAGCTTTCTTT
CASSVRDRGHEAFF
>-|-|TRBV2|TRBJ2-7
TGTGCCAGCAGTTCCGGACCCAGGGTGAACTACGAGCAGTACTTC
CASSSGPRVNYEQYF
>-|once|TRBV29-1|TRBJ1-5
TGCAGCGTTGCGCACAGGAATCAGCCCCAGCATTTT
CSVAHRNQPQHF
>TRBD2|once|TRBV20-1|TRBJ2-3
TGCAGTGCTAGAAGCCAGAGAACTAGCGGGGCAGATACGCAGTATTTT
CSARSQRTSGADTQYF
>-|-|TRBV20-1|TRBJ2-3
TGCAGTGCAACGTCGGGACTGCGCACAGATACGCAGTATTTT
CSATSGLRTDTQYF
>-|-|TRBV7-2|TRBJ1-4
TGTGCCAGCAGCGCACAGGGTCGAGGGAACGAAAAACTGTTTTTT
CASSAQGRGNEKLFF
>-|-|TRBV4-2|TRBJ2-5
TGTGCCAGCAGCCAAGATCTGAAAGGCCAAGAGACCCAGTACTTC
CASSQDLKGQETQYF
>-|-|TRBV29-1|TRBJ2-5
TGCAGCGGCAGGGGATTCGCCTTGCAAGAGACCCAGTACTTC
CSGRGFALQETQYF
>-|-|TRBV10-3|TRBJ2-3
TGTGCCATCAGTGTTAAGGGGGTGACAGATACGCAGTATTTT
CAISVKGVTDTQYF
>-|-|TRBV6-2/TRBV6-3|TRBJ1-5
TGTGCCAGCAGGGGCACCAATCAGCCCCAGCATTTT
CASRGTNQPQHF
>TRBD2|-|TRBV11-1|TRBJ2-1
TGTGCCAGCAGCTCGCCGAGAATAGGACTAGCGGGGGGGCAAGTCAATGAGCAGTTCTTC
CASSSPRIGLAGGQVNEQFF